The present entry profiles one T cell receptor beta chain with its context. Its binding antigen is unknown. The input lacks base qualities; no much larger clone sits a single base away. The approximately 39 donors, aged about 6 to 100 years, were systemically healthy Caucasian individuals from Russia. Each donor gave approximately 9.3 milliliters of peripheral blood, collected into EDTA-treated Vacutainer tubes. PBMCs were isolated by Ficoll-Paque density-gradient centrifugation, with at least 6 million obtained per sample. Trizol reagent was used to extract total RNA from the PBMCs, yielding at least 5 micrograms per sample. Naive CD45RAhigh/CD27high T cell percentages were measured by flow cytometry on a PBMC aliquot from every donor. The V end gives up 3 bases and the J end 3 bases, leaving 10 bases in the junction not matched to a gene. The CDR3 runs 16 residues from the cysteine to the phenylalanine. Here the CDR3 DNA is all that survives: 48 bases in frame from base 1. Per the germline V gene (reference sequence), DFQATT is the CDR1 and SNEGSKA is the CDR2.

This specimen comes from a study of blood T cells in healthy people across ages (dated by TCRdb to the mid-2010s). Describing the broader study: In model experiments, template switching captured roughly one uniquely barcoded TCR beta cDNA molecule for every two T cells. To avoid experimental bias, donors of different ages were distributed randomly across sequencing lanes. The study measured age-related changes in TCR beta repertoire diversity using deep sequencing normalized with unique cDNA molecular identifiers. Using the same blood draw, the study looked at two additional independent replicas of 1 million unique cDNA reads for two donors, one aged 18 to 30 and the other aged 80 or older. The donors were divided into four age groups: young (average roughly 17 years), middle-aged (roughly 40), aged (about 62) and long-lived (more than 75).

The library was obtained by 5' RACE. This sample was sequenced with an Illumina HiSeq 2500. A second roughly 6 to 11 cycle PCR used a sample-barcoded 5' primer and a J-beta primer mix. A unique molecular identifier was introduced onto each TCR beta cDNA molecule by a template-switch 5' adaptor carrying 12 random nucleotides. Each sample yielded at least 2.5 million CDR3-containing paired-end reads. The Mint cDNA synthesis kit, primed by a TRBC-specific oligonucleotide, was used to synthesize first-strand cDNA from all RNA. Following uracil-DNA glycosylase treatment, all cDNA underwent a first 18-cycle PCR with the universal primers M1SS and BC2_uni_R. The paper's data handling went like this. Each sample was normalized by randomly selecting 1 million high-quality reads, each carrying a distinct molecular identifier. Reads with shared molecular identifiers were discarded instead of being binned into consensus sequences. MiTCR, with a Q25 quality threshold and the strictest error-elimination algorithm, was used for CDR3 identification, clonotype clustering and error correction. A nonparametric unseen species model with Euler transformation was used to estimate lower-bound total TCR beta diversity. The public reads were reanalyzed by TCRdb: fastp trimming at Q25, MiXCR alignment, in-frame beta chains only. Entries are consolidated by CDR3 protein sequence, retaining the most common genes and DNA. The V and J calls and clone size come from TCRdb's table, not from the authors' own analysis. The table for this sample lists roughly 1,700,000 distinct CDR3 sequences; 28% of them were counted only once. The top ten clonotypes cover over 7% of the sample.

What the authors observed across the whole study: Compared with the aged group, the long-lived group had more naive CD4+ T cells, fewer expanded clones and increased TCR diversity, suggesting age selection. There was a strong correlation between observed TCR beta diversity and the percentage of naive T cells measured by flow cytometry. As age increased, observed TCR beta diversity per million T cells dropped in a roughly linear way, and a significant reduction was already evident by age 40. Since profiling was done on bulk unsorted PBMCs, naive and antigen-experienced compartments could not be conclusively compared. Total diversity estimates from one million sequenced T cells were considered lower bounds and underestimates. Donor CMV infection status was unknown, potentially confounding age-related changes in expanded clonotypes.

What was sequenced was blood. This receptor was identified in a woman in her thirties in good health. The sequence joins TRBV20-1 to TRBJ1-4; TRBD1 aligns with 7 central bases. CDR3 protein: CSASPPGGAANEKLFF. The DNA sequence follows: TGCAGTGCTAGTCCCCCAGGGGGGGCGGCTAATGAAAAACTGTTTTTT.